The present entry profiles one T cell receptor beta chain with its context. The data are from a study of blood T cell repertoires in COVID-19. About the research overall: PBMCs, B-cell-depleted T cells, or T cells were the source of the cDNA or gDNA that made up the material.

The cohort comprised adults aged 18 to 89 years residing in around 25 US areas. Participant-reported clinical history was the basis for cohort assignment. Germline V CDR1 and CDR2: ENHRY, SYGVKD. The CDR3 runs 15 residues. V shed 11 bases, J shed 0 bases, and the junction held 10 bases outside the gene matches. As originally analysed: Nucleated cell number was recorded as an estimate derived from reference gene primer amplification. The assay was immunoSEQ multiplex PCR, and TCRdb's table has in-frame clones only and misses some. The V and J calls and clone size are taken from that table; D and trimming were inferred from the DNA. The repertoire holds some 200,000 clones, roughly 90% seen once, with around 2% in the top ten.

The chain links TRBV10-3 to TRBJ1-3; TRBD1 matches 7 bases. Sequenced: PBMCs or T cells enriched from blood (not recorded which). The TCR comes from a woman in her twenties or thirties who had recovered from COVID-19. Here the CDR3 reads CASASPGGSGNTIYF. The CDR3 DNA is TGTGCCTCCGCAAGTCCAGGGGGCTCTGGAAACACCATATATTTT.